The 12 T cell receptor beta chains in this list originate from one sample, sequenced in a study of CD8 T cells in Susac syndrome. After extraction with the RNeasy kit, roughly 0.5 to 1 ug of the RNA was reverse transcribed using random hexamers. TCRdb used MiXCR to reprocess the immunoSEQ multiplex PCR reads, holding one entry per CDR3 protein. Among under 200,000 distinct CDR3 sequences, around 95% were seen once, and the ten largest hold 0.098%. Sequenced input: CD4+ T cells from PBMCs. The receptors were gathered from a human donor with Susac syndrome.

V is TRBV7-2 and J is TRBJ2-1, with a possible D match to TRBD1 (6 bases). This CDR3 region has 14 residues. V shed 1 base and J shed 8 bases, with 12 bases lying between them. CDR1 and CDR2 (germline): SGHTA, FQGNSA. The CDR3 spells CASSLVVGADEQFF. The CDR3 DNA sequence: TGTGCCAGCAGCTTAGTTGTGGGGGCCGATGAGCAGTTCTTC.

The chain carries TRBV19 and TRBJ1-2, with D hard to call. The CDR3 has 13 amino acids. The V gene lost 6 bases and the J gene lost 3 bases, with 11 bases spanning the gap. Germline V gene lookup returns CDR1 LNHDA and CDR2 SQIVND (reference sequence). This CDR3 is CASRPGGDYGYTF. DNA of the CDR3: TGTGCCAGTAGGCCAGGTGGAGACTATGGCTACACCTTC.

The chain employs TRBV5-1 and TRBJ1-1, with D maybe TRBD1 (6 bases). Trimming took off 6 bases at V and 1 base at J, with 16 bases between the two ends. The CDR3 runs 15 residues. The germline V gene encodes CDR1 SGHRS and CDR2 YFSETQ. The CDR3 region has the DNA TGCGCCAGCACCCGGGGGCCAGGGGAGAACACTGAAGCTTTCTTT. Translating it yields CASTRGPGENTEAFF.

This clonotype was counted a few times. V usage is TRBV12-3 or TRBV12-4 and J usage is TRBJ1-2, with D unresolved. The CDR3 has 13 amino acids. Trimming pared 1 base from V and 0 bases from J, leaving 3 bases between. CDR3 DNA sequence: TGTGCCAGCAGTTTAGGCGCTAACTATGGCTACACCTTC. Its translation: CASSLGANYGYTF.

The chain recombines TRBV20-1 with TRBJ1-1; D gene unclear. CDR3 length: 12 residues. V was pared by 0 bases and J by 9 bases, with 11 bases between. From germline, CDR1 is DFQATT and CDR2 SNEGSKA (reference sequence). This CDR3 is CSARDRGIQAFF. The CDR3 bases are TGCAGTGCTAGAGATCGAGGTATCCAAGCTTTCTTT.

V is TRBV30 and J is TRBJ1-1; possibly TRBD1 for D (5 bases). Trimming stripped 0 bases from V and 3 bases from J, with 17 bases between. The germline V gene has CDR1 GTSNPN and CDR2 SVGIG (reference sequence). The CDR3 extends over 16 amino acids. CDR3: CAWSVFRVNFDTEAFF. CDR3 nucleotides: TGTGCCTGGAGTGTATTCAGGGTAAACTTCGACACTGAAGCTTTCTTT.

This chain connects TRBV20-1 to TRBJ1-1; D gene uncertain. CDR1 is DFQATT, CDR2 SNEGSKA, per germline (reference sequence). This CDR3 comprises 14 residues. V was cut by 5 bases and J by 4 bases, with 17 bases left in between. The CDR3: CSAPQWVGGTEAFF. CDR3 coding DNA: TGCAGTGCTCCACAATGGGTGGGAGGCACTGAAGCTTTCTTT.

This clonotype has more than one count but fewer than ten. The rearrangement uses TRBV10-3 and TRBJ2-5; 10 bases match TRBD1. Losses at the gene ends were 6 bases for V and 5 bases for J; bases not matched to a gene: 6. The germline gives CDR1 ENHRY, CDR2 SYGVKD. This CDR3 has 14 residues. The CDR3 nucleotides read TGTGCCATCAGCCCGACAGGGGGCTACGAGACCCAGTACTTC. Translating it yields CAISPTGGYETQYF.

The chain carries TRBV30 and TRBJ2-3; weak D call: TRBD1 (6 bases). The length of the CDR3 is 13 residues. Germline values: CDR1 GTSNPN, CDR2 SVGIG (reference sequence). With 7 bases removed from V and 1 base from J, the gap between germline ends came to 12 bases. CDR3 loop: CASTQGGTDTQYF. As DNA, the CDR3 is TGTGCCTCCACACAGGGAGGCACAGATACGCAGTATTTT.

This clonotype was picked up one time. The V gene is TRBV5-4, the J gene TRBJ1-4, with D unclear. The V end was cut by 6 bases, the J end by 0 bases, with 12 bases between. This CDR3 has 15 residues. Germline CDR1 is SGHNT and CDR2 is YYREEE (reference sequence). Here the CDR3 reads CASKREATTNEKLFF. CDR3 nucleotide sequence: TGTGCCAGCAAGAGAGAAGCGACAACTAATGAAAAACTGTTTTTT. Full variable domain (missing parts from reference TRBV5-4 and TRBJ1-4): ETGVTQSPTHLIKTRGQQVTLRCSSQSGHNTVSWYQQALGQGPQFIFQYYREEENGRGNFPPRFSGLQFPNYSSELNVNALELDDSALYLCASKREATTNEKLFFGSGTQLSVL.

The V call is TRBV19, the J call TRBJ1-5; 9 bases are a match to TRBD1. The CDR3 totals 17 residues. The junction had 9 bases not matched to a gene; V was cut back by 6 bases and J by 0 bases. CDR1 is LNHDA and CDR2 is SQIVND in the germline V gene (reference sequence). DNA for the CDR3: TGTGCCAGTAGCGTAACAGGGGGCAGCTATAGCAATCAGCCCCAGCATTTT. Translation: CASSVTGGSYSNQPQHF.

CDR3 in amino acids: CASSLLGSGEQFF. The CDR3 bases are TGTGCCAGCAGTCTTCTGGGGAGCGGGGAGCAGTTCTTC. V and J are TRBV12-3 or TRBV12-4 and TRBJ2-1, with TRBD2 as a possible D gene (6 bases). V lost 5 bases and J lost 10, with 15 bases in between. The CDR3 has 13 residues.